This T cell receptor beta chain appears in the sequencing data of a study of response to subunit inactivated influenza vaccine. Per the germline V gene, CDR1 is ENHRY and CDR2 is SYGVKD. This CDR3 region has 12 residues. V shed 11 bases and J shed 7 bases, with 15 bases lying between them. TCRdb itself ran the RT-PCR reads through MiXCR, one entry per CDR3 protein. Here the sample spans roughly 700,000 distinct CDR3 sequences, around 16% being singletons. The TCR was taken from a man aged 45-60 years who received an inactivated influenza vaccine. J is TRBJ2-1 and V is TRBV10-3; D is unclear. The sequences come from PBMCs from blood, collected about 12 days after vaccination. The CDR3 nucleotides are TGTGCCCTCCGCTCGGCGGCTAATGAGCAGTTCTTC. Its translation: CALRSAANEQFF.